The 16 T cell receptor beta chains in this list originate from one sample, sequenced in a study of lymphopenia after photon versus proton radiotherapy (dated by TCRdb to the late 2010s). The library was built by means of the immunoSEQ multiplex PCR assay. TCRdb carries this immuneACCESS record with in-frame sequences only. Its versions omit some clonotypes, under half of them owing to an unresolved V gene in the studies checked, with the rest unexplained. The sample has around 23,000 clones on record, 80% to 95% of them singletons. The top ten constitute roughly 9.7% of the sample. Sequences were derived from peripheral blood, sampled from a patient treated with proton-based radiotherapy. These receptors came from a woman in her seventies with pancreatic cancer. Some clones in this sample may be carry-over from other donors' samples.

This clone has just one count. The chain recombines TRBV30 with TRBJ1-2, with 10 positions matching TRBD1. CDR3 length: 15 residues. Per the germline V gene, CDR1 is GTSNPN and CDR2 is SVGIG (reference sequence). V trimming: 3 bases; J trimming: 8 bases; junction bases outside the gene matches: 12. CDR3 sequence: CAWSQTKGTGEGYTF. CDR3 DNA: TGTGCCTGGAGCCAAACGAAGGGGACAGGGGAAGGCTACACCTTC.

The chain combines TRBV12-5 with TRBJ2-1; 10 nucleotides align to TRBD1. CDR1 and CDR2 from the germline V gene are LGHNT and FRNRAP. The CDR3 is made up of 15 amino acids. With V trimmed by 5 bases and J by 4 bases, 5 bases remained unmatched. CDR3 sequence: CASGLWTGGYNEQFF. The DNA of the CDR3 is TGTGCTAGTGGTCTGTGGACAGGGGGGTACAATGAGCAGTTCTTC. The whole variable domain, remainder taken from reference TRBV12-5 and TRBJ2-1, is DARVTQTPRHKVTEMGQEVTMRCQPILGHNTVFWYRQTMMQGLELLAYFRNRAPLDDSGMPKDRFSAEMPDATLATLKIQPSEPRDSAVYFCASGLWTGGYNEQFFGPGTRLTVL.

This clone turned up a few times. The chain combines TRBV21-1 with TRBJ1-1. TRBV21-1 corresponds to a pseudogene. The CDR3 is 14 residues long. CDR3 region: CASSKARVNTEAFF. CDR3 DNA sequence: TGTGCCAGCAGCAAAGCCCGGGTGAACACTGAAGCTTTCTTT.

This chain joins TRBV4-3 and TRBJ2-3, with TRBD1 identical over 8 bases. The CDR3 consists of 16 residues. Germline V lookup: CDR1 LGHNA, CDR2 YSLEER. V trimming: 3 bases; J trimming: 3 bases; junction bases outside the gene matches: 8. The CDR3 sequence: CASSQADRVRTDTQYF. CDR3 DNA sequence: TGCGCCAGCAGCCAGGCGGACAGGGTTAGGACAGATACGCAGTATTTT.

J is TRBJ1-1 and V is TRBV10-3, with D tentatively TRBD1 (6 bases). V shed 2 bases and J shed 2 bases, with 9 bases lying between them. CDR1 and CDR2 from the germline V gene are ENHRY and SYGVKD. This CDR3 is built from 14 residues. DNA of the CDR3: TGTGCCATCAGTGAGGTACAGGGTAACACTGAAGCTTTCTTT. Translated: CAISEVQGNTEAFF.

This chain joins TRBV28 and TRBJ2-6; D possibly uses TRBD1 or TRBD2 (5 bases each). CDR1 is MDHEN, CDR2 SYDVKM, per germline. The CDR3 sequence is 17 residues long. V was trimmed by 1 base and J by 4 bases, leaving 14 bases between them. CDR3: CASSLLGTVTGANVLTF. CDR3 coding DNA: TGTGCCAGCAGTTTATTGGGGACGGTGACCGGGGCCAACGTCCTGACTTTC.

This clone was found once. The chain couples TRBV2 to TRBJ2-2; perhaps TRBD2 as D (6 bases). Trimming left V 9 bases short and J 4 bases short, with 15 bases between. Germline V lookup: CDR1 SNHLY, CDR2 FYNNEI. The CDR3 loop spans 14 amino acids. The CDR3 is CASGLGLGTGELFF. The CDR3 nucleotides are TGTGCCAGTGGGCTGGGACTCGGCACCGGGGAGCTGTTTTTT.

The genes are TRBV7-8 and TRBJ1-5; no clear D. CDR3 size: 14 residues. Trimming took off 5 bases at V and 9 bases at J, with 17 bases between the two ends. The germline CDR1 and CDR2 sequences are SGHVS and FQNEAQ. This CDR3 is CASSRGEGIGPQHF. In DNA form, the CDR3 reads TGTGCCAGCAGCCGTGGTGAGGGCATTGGGCCCCAGCATTTT.

The chain has TRBV6-5 and TRBJ2-5, with D uncertain. CDR3 length: 10 residues. V gave up 8 bases and J gave up 5 bases, with 6 bases separating them. The V gene's germline CDR1 is MNHEY and CDR2 SVGAGI. CDR3 sequence reads: CASAWETQYF. For the CDR3, the DNA is TGTGCCAGCGCATGGGAGACCCAGTACTTC.

The chain uses TRBV5-1 and TRBJ1-4, with 8 bases identical to TRBD1. The germline V gene has CDR1 SGHRS and CDR2 YFSETQ. V was pared by 0 bases and J by 5 bases, with 0 bases of the junction left unmatched. There are 14 residues in the CDR3. The DNA of the CDR3 is TGCGCCAGCAGCTTGGGACAGGGGAATGAAAAACTGTTTTTT. Its protein is CASSLGQGNEKLFF.

The chain joins TRBV10-2 to TRBJ1-3; D possibly corresponds to TRBD1 (6 bases). Germline V gene lookup returns CDR1 WSHSY and CDR2 SAAADI. The CDR3 has 15 residues. V was cut by 2 bases and J by 2 bases, with 10 bases left in between. In DNA, the CDR3 is TGCGCCAGCAGTGAGCAGGGGAATGCTGGAAACACCATATATTTT. Its translation: CASSEQGNAGNTIYF.

A single count supports this clone. The chain recombines TRBV5-1 with TRBJ2-7, with TRBD1 identical over 7 bases. CDR3 size: 14 residues. Germline V gene sequence: CDR1 SGHRS, CDR2 YFSETQ. The trim removed 0 bases at V and 4 bases at J, leaving 4 bases unmatched. Written as DNA, the CDR3 is TGCGCCAGCAGCTTGGGGGGGACAGAGTACGAGCAGTACTTC. It encodes CASSLGGTEYEQYF.

The chain has TRBV19 and TRBJ1-6; D may be TRBD1 (6 bases). The CDR3 consists of 12 residues. Germline V gives CDR1 LNHDA, CDR2 SQIVND (reference sequence). V gave up 7 bases and J gave up 8 bases, with 9 bases separating them. CDR3 sequence: CASNTGYSPLHF. The CDR3 DNA sequence: TGTGCCAGTAACACAGGGTATTCACCCCTCCACTTT.

V gene TRBV9 combines with J gene TRBJ2-7, with 8 bases aligning to TRBD2. Germline trimming cut 3 bases from V and 5 bases from J; bases unmatched to any gene: 7. In germline, CDR1 is SGDLS, CDR2 YYNGEE. The CDR3 is made up of 14 amino acids. The CDR3 spells CASSEGSGSNEQYF. The DNA for the CDR3 is TGTGCCAGCAGCGAAGGAAGCGGGAGTAACGAGCAGTACTTC.

This clone was detected a few times. The gene calls are TRBV5-1 and TRBJ2-5; 12 nucleotides agree with TRBD1. V trimming: 7 bases; J trimming: 2 bases; junction bases outside the gene matches: 15. The CDR3 is 18 residues long. The germline V gene encodes CDR1 SGHRS and CDR2 YFSETQ. The CDR3 bases are TGCGCCAGCTGGGGCGGGACAGGGGGCAAGTTATGGCAAGAGACCCAGTACTTC. It specifies CASWGGTGGKLWQETQYF.

The J gene is TRBJ1-4, the V gene TRBV28, with D hard to call. Trimming left V 2 bases short and J 5 bases short, with 12 bases between. The CDR3 extends over 15 amino acids. Germline CDR1 and CDR2: MDHEN and SYDVKM. In DNA, the CDR3 is TGTGCCAGCAGTTTAGGCTTACAGCACAATGAAAAACTGTTTTTT. It encodes CASSLGLQHNEKLFF.